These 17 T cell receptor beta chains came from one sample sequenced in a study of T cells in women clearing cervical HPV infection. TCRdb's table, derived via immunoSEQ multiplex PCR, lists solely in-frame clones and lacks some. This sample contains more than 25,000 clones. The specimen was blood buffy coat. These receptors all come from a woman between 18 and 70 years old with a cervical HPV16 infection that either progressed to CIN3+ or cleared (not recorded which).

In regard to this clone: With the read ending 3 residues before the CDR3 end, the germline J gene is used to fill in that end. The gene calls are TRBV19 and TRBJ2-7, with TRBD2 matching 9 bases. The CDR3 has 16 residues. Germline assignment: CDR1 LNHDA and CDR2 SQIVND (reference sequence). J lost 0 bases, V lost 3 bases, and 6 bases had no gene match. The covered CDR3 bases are TGTGCCAGTAGTATCGCGACTAGCGGTCGCTCCTACGAG. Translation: CASSIATSGRSYE. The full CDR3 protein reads CASSIATSGRSYEQYF.

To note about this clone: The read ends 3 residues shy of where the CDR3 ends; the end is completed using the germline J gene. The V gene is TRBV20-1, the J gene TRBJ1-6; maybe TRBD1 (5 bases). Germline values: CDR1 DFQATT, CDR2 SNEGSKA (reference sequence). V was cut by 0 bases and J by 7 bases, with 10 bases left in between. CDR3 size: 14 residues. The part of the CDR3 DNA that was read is TGCAGTGCTAGAGATAGGAGGGGAAATTCACCC. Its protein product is CSARDRRGNSP. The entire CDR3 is CSARDRRGNSPLHF.

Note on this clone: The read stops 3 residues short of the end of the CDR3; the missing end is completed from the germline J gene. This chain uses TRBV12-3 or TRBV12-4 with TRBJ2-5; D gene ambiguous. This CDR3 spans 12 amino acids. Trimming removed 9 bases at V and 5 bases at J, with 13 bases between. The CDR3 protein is CASMKGLETQYF. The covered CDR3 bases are TGTGCCAGTATGAAAGGGCTTGAGACC.

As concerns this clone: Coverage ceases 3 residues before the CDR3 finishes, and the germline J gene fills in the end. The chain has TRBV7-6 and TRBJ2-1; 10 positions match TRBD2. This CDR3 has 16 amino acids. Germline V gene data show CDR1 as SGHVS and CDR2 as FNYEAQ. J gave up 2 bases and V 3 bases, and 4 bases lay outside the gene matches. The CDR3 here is CASSFYTSGAYNEQFF. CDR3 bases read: TGTGCCAGCAGCTTCTACACTAGCGGGGCCTACAATGAG. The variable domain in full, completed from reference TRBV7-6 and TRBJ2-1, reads GAGVSQSPRYKVTKRGQDVALRCDPISGHVSLYWYRQALGQGPEFLTYFNYEAQQDKSGLPNDRFSAERPEGSISTLTIQRTEQRDSAMYRCASSFYTSGAYNEQFFGPGTRLTVL.

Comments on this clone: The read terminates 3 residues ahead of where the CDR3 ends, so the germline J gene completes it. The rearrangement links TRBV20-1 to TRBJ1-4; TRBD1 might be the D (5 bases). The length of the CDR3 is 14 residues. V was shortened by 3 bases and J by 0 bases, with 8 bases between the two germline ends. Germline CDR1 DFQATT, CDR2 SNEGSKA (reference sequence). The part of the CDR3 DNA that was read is TGCAGTGCTAGGAGACAGTCAACTAATGAAAAA. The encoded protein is CSARRQSTNEK. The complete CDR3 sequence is CSARRQSTNEKLFF.

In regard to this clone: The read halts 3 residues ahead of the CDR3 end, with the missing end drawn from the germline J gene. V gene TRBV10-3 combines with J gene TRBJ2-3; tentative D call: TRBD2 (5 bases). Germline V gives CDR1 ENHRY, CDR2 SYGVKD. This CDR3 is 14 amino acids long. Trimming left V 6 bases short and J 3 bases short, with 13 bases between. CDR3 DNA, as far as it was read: TGTGCCATCAGAAGGGAGCGGAGTACAGATACG. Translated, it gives CAIRRERSTDT. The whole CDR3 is CAIRRERSTDTQYF.

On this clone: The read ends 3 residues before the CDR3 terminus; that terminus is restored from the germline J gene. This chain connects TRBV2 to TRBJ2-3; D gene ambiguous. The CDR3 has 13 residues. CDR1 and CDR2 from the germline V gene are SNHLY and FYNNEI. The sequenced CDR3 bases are TGTGCCAGCATCCGTAGAATCCAAGAGACG. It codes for CASIRRIQET. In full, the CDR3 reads CASIRRIQETQYF.

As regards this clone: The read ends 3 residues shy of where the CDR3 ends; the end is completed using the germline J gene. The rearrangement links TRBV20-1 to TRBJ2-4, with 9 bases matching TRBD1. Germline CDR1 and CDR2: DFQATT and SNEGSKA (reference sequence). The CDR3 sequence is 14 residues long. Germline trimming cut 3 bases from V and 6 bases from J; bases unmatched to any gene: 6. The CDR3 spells CSASYNRGPNIQYF. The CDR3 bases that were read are TGCAGTGCTAGTTACAACAGGGGGCCAAACATT.

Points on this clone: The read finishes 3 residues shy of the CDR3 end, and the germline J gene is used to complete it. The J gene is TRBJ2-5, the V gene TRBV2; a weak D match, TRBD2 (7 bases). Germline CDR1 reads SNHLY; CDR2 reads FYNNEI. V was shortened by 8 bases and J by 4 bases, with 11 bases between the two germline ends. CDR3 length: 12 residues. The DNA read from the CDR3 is TGTGCCAGCGGGGGGGCAGGAGAGACC. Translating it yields CASGGAGET. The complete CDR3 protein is CASGGAGETQYF.

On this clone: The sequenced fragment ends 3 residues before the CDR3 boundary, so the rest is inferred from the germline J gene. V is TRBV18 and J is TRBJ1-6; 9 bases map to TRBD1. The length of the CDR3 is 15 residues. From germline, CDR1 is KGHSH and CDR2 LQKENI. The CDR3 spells CASSPGQGRIHPLHF. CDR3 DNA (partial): TGTGCCAGCTCACCAGGACAGGGGAGAATTCACCCC.

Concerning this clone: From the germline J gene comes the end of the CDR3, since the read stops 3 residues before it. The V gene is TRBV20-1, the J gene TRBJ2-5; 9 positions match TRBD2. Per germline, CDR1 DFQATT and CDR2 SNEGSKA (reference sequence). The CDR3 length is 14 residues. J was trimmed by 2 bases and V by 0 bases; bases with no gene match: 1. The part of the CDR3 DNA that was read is TGCAGTGCTAGAGAGACTAGCGGTCAAGAGACC. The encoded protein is CSARETSGQET. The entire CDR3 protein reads CSARETSGQETQYF.

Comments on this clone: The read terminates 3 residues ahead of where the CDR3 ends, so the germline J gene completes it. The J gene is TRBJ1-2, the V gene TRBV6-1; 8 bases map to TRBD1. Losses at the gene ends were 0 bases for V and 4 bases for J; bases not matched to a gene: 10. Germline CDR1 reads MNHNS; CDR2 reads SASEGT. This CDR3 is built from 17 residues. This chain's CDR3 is CASSEAYRDRPLYGYTF. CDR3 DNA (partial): TGTGCCAGCAGTGAAGCGTACCGGGACAGGCCCCTCTATGGC.

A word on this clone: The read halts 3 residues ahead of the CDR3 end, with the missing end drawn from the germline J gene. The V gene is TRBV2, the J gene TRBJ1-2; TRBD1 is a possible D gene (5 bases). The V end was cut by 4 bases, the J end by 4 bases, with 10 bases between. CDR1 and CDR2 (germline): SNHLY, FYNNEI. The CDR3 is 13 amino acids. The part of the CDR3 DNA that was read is TGTGCCAGCAGTGTGACAGAGTCCTATGGC. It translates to CASSVTESYG. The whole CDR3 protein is CASSVTESYGYTF.

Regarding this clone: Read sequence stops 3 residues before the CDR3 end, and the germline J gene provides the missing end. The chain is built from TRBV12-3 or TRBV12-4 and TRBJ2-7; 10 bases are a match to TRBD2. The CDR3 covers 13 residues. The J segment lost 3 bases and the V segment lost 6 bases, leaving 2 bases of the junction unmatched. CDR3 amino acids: CASRRTSGYEQYF. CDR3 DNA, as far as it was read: TGTGCCAGCAGGAGGACTAGCGGCTACGAG.

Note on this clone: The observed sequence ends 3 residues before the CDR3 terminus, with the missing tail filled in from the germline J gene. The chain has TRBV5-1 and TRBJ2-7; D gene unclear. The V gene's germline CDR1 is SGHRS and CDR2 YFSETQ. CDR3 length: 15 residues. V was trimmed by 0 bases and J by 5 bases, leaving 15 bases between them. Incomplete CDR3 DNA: TGCGCCAGCAGCTTGGATGCCAGCGTTGGTAACGAG. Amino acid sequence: CASSLDASVGNE. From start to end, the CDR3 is CASSLDASVGNEQYF. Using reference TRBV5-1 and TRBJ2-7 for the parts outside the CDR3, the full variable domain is KAGVTQTPRYLIKTRGQQVTLSCSPISGHRSVSWYQQTPGQGLQFLFEYFSETQRNKGNFPGRFSGRQFSNSRSEMNVSTLELGDSALYLCASSLDASVGNEQYFGPGTRLTVT.

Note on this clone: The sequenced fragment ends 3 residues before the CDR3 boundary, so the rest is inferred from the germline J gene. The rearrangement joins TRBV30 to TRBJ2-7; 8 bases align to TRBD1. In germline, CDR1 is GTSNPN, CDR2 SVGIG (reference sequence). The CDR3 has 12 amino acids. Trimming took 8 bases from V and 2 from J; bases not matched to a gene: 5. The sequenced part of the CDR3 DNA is TGTGCCGCCGGACAGGGTGCCTACGAG. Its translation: CAAGQGAYE. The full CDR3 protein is CAAGQGAYEQYF.

CDR3 amino acids: CASSIYPGKSNEKLFF. CDR3 bases read: TGTGCCAGTAGTATATATCCAGGGAAATCTAATGAAAAA. The rearrangement uses TRBV19 and TRBJ1-4; tentatively, D is TRBD1 (5 bases). The read gets to within 3 residues of the CDR3 end, and the germline J gene fills in the rest. V was pared by 2 bases and J by 3 bases, with 13 bases between. CDR1 is LNHDA, CDR2 SQIVND, per germline (reference sequence). The CDR3 totals 16 residues. Combining the CDR3 with reference TRBV19 and TRBJ1-4 gives the whole variable domain DGGITQSPKYLFRKEGQNVTLSCEQNLNHDAMYWYRQDPGQGLRLIYYSQIVNDFQKGDIAEGYSVSREKKESFPLTVTSAQKNPTAFYLCASSIYPGKSNEKLFFGSGTQLSVL.